This T cell receptor beta chain derives from a study of beta chain features in type 1 diabetes. Sequencing targeted expressed TCRB transcripts, as all isolated RNA had been reverse transcribed. Profiled with immunoSEQ multiplex PCR; TCRdb holds only in-frame clones, not every one. The repertoire includes about 650,000 clones, about an eighth of them detected once, and 0.095% to 0.15% sits in the top ten. Per the germline V gene, CDR1 is SGHDT and CDR2 is YYEEEE. The V end lost 5 bases, the J end lost 5 bases, and 12 bases lay between the germline ends. The CDR3 is made up of 13 amino acids. Study results and caveats: Here, the possible influence of HLA type (on TCRB rearrangement) remained unresolved. Lower insertion and higher deletion counts appeared at VDJ junctions in type 1 diabetes patients. Among all four CD4+ subsets, Type 1 diabetes patients had TCRB CDR3s that were moderately but significantly shorter.

This clone has a handful of counts. The target antigen is unknown. The sequenced material came from naive CD4+ T cells from blood. The rearrangement links TRBV5-6 to TRBJ2-3; the D gene could be TRBD1 or TRBD2 (5 bases each). The sequence was collected from a man younger than 40 with type 1 diabetes. The DNA for the CDR3 is TGTGCCAGCAGTGGGGGAACGGGAGATACGCAGTATTTT. Amino acid sequence: CASSGGTGDTQYF.